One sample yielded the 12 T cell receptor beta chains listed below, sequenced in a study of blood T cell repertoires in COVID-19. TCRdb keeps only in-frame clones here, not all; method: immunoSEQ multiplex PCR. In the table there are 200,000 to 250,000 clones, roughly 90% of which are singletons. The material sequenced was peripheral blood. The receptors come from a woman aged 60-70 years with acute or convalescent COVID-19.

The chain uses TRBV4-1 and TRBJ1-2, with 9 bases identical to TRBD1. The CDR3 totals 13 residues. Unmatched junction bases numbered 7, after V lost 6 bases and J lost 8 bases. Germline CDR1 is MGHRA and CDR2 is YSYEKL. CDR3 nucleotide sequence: TGCGCCAGCAGTCGGACAGGGGCGGACGGCTACACCTTC. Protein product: CASSRTGADGYTF.

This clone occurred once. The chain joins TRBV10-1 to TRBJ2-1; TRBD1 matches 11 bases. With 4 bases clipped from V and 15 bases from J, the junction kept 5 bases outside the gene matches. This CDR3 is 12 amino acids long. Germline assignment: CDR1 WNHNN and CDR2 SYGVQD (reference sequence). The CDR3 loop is CASSGTGGGGFF. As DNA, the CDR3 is TGCGCCAGCAGTGGGACAGGGGGCGGTGGGTTCTTC.

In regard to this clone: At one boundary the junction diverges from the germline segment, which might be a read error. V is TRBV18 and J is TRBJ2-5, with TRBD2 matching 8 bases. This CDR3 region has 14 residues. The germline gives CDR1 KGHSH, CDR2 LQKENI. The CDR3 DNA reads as TGTGCCGGCTCAACAGCGGGAGTAGAAGAGACCCAGTACTTC. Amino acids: CAGSTAGVEETQYF.

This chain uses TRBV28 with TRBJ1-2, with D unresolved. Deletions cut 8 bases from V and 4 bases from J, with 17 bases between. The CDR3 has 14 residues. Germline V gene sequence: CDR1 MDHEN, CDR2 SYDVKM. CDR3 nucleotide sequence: TGTGCCAGCCGAAATTCAAGACAAACCTATGGCTACACCTTC. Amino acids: CASRNSRQTYGYTF.

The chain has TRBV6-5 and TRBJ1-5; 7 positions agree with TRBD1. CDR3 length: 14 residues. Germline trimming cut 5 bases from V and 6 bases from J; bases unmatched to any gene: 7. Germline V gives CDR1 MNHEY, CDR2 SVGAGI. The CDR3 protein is CASSTQGGGQPQHF. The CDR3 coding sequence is TGTGCCAGCAGTACCCAGGGGGGCGGTCAGCCCCAGCATTTT.

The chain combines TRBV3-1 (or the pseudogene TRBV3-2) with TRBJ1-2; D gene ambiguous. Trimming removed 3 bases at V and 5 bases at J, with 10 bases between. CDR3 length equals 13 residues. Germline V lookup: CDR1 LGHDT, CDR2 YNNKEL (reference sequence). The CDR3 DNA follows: TGTGCCAGCAGCCAGAGGGCAGCTTATGGCTACACCTTC. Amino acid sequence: CASSQRAAYGYTF.

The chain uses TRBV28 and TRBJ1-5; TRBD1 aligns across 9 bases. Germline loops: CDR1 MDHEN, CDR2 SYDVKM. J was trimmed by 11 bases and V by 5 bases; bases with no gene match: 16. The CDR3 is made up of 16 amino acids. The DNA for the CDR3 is TGTGCCAGCAGTCCTCCGGGACAGGGCCTTGGGTGGGCCCAGCATTTT. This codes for CASSPPGQGLGWAQHF.

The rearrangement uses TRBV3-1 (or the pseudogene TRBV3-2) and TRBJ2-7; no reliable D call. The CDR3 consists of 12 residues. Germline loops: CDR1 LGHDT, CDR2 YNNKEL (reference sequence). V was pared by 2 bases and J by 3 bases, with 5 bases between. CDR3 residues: CASSQSIYEQYF. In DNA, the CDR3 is TGTGCCAGCAGCCAAAGCATCTACGAGCAGTACTTC.

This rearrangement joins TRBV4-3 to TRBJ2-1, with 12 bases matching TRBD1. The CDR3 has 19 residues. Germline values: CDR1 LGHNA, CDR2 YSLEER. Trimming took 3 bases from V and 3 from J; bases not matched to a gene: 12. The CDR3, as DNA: TGCGCCAGCAGCCATTTCCCCCCGGGACAGGGGGCTGGCTACAATGAGCAGTTCTTC. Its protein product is CASSHFPPGQGAGYNEQFF.

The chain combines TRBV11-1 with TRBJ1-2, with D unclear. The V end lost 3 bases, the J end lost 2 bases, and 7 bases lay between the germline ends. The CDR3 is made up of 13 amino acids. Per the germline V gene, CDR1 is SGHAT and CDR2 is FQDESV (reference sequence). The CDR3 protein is CASSFEGNYGYTF. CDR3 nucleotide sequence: TGTGCCAGCAGCTTCGAGGGAAACTATGGCTACACCTTC. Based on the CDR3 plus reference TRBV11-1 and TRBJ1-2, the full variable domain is EAEVAQSPRYKITEKSQAVAFWCDPISGHATLYWYRQILGQGPELLVQFQDESVVDDSQLPKDRFSAERLKGVDSTLKIQPAELGDSAMYLCASSFEGNYGYTFGSGTRLTVV.

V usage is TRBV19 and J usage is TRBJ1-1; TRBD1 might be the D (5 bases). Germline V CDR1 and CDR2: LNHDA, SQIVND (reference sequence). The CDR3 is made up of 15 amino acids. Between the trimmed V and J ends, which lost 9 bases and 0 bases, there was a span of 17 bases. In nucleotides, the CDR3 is TGTGCCAGCCTCAAGACAGATTTTATGAACACTGAAGCTTTCTTT. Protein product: CASLKTDFMNTEAFF.

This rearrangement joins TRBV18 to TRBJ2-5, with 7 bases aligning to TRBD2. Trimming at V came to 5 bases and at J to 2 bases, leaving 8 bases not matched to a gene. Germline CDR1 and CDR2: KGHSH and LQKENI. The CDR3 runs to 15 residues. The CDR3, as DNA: TGTGCCAGCTCAATCGGGGGGAGAAATCAAGAGACCCAGTACTTC. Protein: CASSIGGRNQETQYF.